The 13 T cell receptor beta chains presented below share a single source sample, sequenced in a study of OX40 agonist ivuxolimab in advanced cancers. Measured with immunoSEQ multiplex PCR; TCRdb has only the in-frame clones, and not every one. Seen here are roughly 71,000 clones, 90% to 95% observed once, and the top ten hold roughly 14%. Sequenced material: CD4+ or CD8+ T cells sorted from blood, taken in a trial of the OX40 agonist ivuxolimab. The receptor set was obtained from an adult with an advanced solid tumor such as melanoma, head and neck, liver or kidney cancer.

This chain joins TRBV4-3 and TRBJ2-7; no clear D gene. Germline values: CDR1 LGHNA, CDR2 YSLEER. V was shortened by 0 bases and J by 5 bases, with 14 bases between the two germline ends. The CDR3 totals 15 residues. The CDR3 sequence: CASSQEMGFQHEQYF. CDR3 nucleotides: TGCGCCAGCAGCCAAGAGATGGGGTTTCAACACGAGCAGTACTTC.

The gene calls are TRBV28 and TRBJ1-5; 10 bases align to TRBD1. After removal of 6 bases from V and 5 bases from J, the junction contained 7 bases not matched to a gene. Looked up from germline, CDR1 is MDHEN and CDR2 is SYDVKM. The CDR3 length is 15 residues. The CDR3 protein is CASRFTGTGDQPQHF. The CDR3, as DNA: TGTGCCAGCAGGTTTACCGGGACAGGGGATCAGCCCCAGCATTTT.

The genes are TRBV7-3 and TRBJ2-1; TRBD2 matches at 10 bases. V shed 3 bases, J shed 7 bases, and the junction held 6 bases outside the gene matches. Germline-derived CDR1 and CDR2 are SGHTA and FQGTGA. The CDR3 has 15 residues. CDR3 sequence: CASSFLAGDGNEQFF. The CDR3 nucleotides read TGTGCCAGCAGCTTTCTAGCGGGAGATGGAAATGAGCAGTTCTTC. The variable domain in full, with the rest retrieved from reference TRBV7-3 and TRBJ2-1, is GAGVSQTPSNKVTEKGKYVELRCDPISGHTALYWYRQSLGQGPEFLIYFQGTGAADDSGLPNDRFFAVRPEGSVSTLKIQRTERGDSAVYLCASSFLAGDGNEQFFGPGTRLTVL.

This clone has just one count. DNA of the CDR3: TGTGCCAGCAGCGTCCAAGACAGAAACACCGGGGAGCTGTTTTTT. This sequence encodes CASSVQDRNTGELFF. The V call is TRBV9, the J call TRBJ2-2, with D perhaps TRBD1 (5 bases). This CDR3 is 15 amino acids long. Trimming removed 2 bases from V and 2 bases from J, with 10 bases in between. Germline lookup yields CDR1 SGDLS and CDR2 YYNGEE.

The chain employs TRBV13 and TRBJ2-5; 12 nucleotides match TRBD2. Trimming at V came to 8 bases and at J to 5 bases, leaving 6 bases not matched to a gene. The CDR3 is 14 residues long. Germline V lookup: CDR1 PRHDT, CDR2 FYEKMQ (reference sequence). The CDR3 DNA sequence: TGTGCCAGCTCGACTAGCGGGAGCAGGGAGACCCAGTACTTC. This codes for CASSTSGSRETQYF.

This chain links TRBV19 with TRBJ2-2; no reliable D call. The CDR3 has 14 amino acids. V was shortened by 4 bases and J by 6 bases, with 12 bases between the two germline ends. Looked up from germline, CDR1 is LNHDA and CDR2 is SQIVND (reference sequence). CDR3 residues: CASSNGLLAGELFF. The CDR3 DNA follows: TGTGCCAGTAGTAATGGTCTACTCGCCGGGGAGCTGTTTTTT.

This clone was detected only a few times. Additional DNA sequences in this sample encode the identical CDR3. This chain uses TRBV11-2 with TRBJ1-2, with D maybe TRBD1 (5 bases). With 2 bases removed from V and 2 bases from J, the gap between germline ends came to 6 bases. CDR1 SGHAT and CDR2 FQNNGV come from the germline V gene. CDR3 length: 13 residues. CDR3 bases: TGTGCCAGCAGCTTACAGGGAAACTATGGCTACACCTTC. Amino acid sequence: CASSLQGNYGYTF.

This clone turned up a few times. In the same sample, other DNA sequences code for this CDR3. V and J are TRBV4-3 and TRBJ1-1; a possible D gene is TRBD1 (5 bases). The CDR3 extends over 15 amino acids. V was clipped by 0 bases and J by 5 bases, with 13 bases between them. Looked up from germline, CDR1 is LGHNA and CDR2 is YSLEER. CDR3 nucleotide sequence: TGCGCCAGCAGCCAAGATCGTGTAGGGGTAACTGAAGCTTTCTTT. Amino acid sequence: CASSQDRVGVTEAFF.

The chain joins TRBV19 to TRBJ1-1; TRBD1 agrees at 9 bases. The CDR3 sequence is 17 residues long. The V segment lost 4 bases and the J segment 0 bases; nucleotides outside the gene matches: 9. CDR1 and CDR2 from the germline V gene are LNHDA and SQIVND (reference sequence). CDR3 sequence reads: CASSTFWTGDMNTEAFF. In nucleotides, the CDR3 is TGTGCCAGTAGTACATTCTGGACAGGGGATATGAACACTGAAGCTTTCTTT. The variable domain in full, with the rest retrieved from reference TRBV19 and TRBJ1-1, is DGGITQSPKYLFRKEGQNVTLSCEQNLNHDAMYWYRQDPGQGLRLIYYSQIVNDFQKGDIAEGYSVSREKKESFPLTVTSAQKNPTAFYLCASSTFWTGDMNTEAFFGQGTRLTVV.

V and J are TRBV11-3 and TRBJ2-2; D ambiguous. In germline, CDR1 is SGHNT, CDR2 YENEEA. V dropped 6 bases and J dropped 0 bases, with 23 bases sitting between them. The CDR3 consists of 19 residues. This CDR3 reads CASSKLIPRPGTNTGELFF. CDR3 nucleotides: TGTGCCAGCAGTAAACTGATACCCCGCCCGGGCACGAACACCGGGGAGCTGTTTTTT.

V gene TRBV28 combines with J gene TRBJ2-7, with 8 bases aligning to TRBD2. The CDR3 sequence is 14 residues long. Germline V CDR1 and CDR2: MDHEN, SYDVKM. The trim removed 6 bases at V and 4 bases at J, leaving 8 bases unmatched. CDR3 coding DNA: TGTGCCAGCAGCCCTGGACTAGCCGAGTACGAGCAGTACTTC. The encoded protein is CASSPGLAEYEQYF.

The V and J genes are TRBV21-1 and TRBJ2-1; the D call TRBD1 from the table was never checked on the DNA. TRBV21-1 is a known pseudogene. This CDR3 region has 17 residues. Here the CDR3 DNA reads TGTGCCAGCAGCACCAGGGGGACCGAAAAGAATCGCTGTGAGCAGTTCTTC. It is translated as CASSTRGTEKNRCEQFF.

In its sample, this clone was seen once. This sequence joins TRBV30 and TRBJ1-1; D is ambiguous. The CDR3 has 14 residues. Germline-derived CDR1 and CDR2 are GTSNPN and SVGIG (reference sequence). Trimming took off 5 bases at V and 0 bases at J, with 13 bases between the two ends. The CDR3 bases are TGTGCCTGGGGTTTAAGCGTAGTGAACACTGAAGCTTTCTTT. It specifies CAWGLSVVNTEAFF.